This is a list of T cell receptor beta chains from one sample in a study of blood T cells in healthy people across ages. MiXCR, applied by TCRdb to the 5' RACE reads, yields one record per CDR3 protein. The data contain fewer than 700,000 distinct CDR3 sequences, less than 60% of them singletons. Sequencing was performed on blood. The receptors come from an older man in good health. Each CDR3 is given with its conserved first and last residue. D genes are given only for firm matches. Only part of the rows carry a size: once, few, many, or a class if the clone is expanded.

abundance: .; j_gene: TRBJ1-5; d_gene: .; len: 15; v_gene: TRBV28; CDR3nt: TGTGCCAGCGAGACCCCGGTAGGATACAATCAGCCCCAGCATTTT; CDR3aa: CASETPVGYNQPQHF
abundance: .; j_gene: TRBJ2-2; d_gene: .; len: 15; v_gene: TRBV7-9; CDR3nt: TGTGCCAGCAGCTTAGTTCGGGGTAGCACCGGGGAGCTGTTTTTT; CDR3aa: CASSLVRGSTGELFF
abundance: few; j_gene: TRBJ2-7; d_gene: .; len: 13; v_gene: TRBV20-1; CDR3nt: TGCAGTGCTAGAGTGGGGATTGACGGCGAGCAGTACTTC; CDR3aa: CSARVGIDGEQYF
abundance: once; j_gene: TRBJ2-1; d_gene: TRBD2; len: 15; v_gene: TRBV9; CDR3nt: TGTGCCAGCAGCCCCGGGGGGCTAGCGGGAGGGGAGCAGTTCTTC; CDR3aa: CASSPGGLAGGEQFF
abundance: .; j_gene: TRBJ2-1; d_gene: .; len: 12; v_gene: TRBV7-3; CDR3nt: TGTGCCAGCAGCTTAACAGGCACCGAGCAGTTCTTC; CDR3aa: CASSLTGTEQFF
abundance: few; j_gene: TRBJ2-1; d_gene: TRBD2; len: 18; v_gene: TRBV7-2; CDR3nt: TGTGCCAGCAGCTTAGATGGGGGGCGGGGGGCCTCATACAATGAGCAGTTCTTC; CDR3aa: CASSLDGGRGASYNEQFF
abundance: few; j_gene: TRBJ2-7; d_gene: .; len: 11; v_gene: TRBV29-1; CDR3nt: TGCAGCGTTCGGAGCCCCTACGAGCAGTACTTC; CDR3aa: CSVRSPYEQYF
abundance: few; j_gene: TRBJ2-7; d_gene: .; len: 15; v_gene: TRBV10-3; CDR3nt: TGTGCCATCAGTGTGGGACCGAGGAGCTCCTACGAGCAGTACTTC; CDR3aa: CAISVGPRSSYEQYF
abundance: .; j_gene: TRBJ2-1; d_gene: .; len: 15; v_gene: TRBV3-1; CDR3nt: TGTGCCAGCAGCCAGGACTTCAGCTCCTACAATGAGCAGTTCTTC; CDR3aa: CASSQDFSSYNEQFF
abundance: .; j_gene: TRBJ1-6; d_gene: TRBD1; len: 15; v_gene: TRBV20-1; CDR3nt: TGCAGTGCTCGAGCACAGGGGGAAGAGACTTCACCCCTCCACTTT; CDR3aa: CSARAQGEETSPLHF
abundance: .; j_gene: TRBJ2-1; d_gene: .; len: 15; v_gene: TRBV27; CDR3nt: TGTGCCAGCAGTCCCCACGGGGGCTCCTACAATGAGCAGTTCTTC; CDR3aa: CASSPHGGSYNEQFF
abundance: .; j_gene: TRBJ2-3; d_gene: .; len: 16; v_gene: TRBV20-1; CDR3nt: TGCAGTGCTAGTGGGGGGCGTCCGAGAGCCACAGATACGCAGTATTTT; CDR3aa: CSASGGRPRATDTQYF
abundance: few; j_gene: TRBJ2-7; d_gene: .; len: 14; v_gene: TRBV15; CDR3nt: TGTGCCACCAACAGTCTCCGGGGGAACTACGAGCAGTACTTC; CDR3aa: CATNSLRGNYEQYF
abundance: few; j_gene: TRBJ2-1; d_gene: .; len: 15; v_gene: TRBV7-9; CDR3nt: TGTGCCAGCAGCCTACCGGTCCCTAACTACAATGAGCAGTTCTTC; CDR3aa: CASSLPVPNYNEQFF
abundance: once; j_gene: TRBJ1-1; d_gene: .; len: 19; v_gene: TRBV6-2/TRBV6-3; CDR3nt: TGTGCCAGCAGTTACTCGCCCGGGAAGGGACGGCCTATGAACACTGAAGCTTTCTTT; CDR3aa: CASSYSPGKGRPMNTEAFF
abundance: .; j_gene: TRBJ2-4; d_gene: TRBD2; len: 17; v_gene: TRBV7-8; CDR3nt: TGTGCCAGCAGCTTATTGGGCAGGACTAGCGGGGCGTACATTCAGTACTTC; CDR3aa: CASSLLGRTSGAYIQYF
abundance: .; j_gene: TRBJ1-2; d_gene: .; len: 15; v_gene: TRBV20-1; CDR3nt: TGCAGTGCTAGAGATCGAGGGGAACTGAGTTATGGCTACACCTTC; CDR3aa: CSARDRGELSYGYTF
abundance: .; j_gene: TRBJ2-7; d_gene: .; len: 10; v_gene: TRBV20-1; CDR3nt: TGCAGTGCTAACAAAGACGAGCAGTACTTC; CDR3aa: CSANKDEQYF
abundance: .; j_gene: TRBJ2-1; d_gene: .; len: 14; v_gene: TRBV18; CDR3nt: TGTGCCAGCCAGACGTCGGTCTCCTACAATGAGCAGTTCTTC; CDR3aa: CASQTSVSYNEQFF
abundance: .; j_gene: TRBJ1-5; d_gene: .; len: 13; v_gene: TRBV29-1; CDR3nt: TGCAGCGTTGAAGGTGTTGGGGGGGGGACCCAGCATTTT; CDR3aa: CSVEGVGGGTQHF
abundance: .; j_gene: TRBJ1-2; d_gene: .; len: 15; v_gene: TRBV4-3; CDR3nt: TGCGCCAGCAGCCAAGATTTCCAGGGGACCTTTGGCTACACCTTC; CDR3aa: CASSQDFQGTFGYTF
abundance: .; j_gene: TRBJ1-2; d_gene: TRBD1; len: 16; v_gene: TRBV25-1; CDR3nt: TGTGCCAGCAGTGAAACTGGGACAGGGAGAGTAAGTGGCTACACCTTC; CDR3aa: CASSETGTGRVSGYTF
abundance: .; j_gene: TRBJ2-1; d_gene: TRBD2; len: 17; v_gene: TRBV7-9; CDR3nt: TGTGCCAGCAGCCTCGGACTAGCGAGAGCCTCCTACAATGAGCAGTTCTTC; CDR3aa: CASSLGLARASYNEQFF
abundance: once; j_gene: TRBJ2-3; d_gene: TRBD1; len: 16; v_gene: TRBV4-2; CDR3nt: TGTGCCAGCAGCCAAGCTCGGACAGGGATCACAGATACGCAGTATTTT; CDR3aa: CASSQARTGITDTQYF
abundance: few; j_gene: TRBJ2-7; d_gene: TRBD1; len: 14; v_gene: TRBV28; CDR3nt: TGTGCCAGCAGTTCAACAGGGGAGACCTACGAGCAGTACTTC; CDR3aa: CASSSTGETYEQYF
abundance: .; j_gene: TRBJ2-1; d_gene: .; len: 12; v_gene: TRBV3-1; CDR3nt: TGTGCCAGCAGCCAAGCCCAGAATGAGCAGTTCTTC; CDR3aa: CASSQAQNEQFF
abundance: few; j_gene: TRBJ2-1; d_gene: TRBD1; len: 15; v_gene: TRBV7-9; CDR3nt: TGTGCCAGCAGCTCGACCGGGACAGGAGACTCGGAGCAGTTCTTC; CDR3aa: CASSSTGTGDSEQFF
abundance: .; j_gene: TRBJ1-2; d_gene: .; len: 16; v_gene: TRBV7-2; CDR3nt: TGTGCCAGCAGCCAAAGAGCGACAGGCTATGACTATGGCTACACCTTC; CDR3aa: CASSQRATGYDYGYTF
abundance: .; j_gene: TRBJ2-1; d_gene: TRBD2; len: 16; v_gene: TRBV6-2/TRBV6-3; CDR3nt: TGTGCCAGCACCTCCCGCGGTCTAGCGGGGCTCTATGAGCAGTTCTTC; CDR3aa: CASTSRGLAGLYEQFF
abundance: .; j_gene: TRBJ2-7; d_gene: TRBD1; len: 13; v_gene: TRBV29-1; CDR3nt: TGCAGCGCCTCGACAGGGGGCCAGAACGAGCAGTACTTC; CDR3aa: CSASTGGQNEQYF
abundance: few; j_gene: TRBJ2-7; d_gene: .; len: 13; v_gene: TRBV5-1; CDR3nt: TGCGCCAGCAGCTTTTTGCATACCTACGAGCAGTACTTC; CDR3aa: CASSFLHTYEQYF
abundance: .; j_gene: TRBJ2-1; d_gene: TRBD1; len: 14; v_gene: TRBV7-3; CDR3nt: TGTGCTAGCAGTACCGGGACAGGGTGCAATGAGCAGTTCTTC; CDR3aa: CASSTGTGCNEQFF
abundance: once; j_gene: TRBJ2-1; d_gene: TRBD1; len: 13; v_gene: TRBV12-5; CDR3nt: TGTGCTAGTGGACGGGACAGTCAAGAGACCCAGTTCTTC; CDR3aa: CASGRDSQETQFF
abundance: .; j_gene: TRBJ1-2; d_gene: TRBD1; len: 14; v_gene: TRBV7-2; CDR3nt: TGTGCCAGCAGCGCAGCCAGGGGGCCCTATGGCTACACCTTC; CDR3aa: CASSAARGPYGYTF
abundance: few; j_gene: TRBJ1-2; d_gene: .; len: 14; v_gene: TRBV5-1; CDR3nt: TGCGCCAGCAGTTTCCAGGGTGATAACTATGGCTACACCTTC; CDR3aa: CASSFQGDNYGYTF
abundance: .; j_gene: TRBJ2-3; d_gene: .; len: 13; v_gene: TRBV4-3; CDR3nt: TGCGCCAGCAGCCAAAGAATGACAGATACGCAGTATTTT; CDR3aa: CASSQRMTDTQYF
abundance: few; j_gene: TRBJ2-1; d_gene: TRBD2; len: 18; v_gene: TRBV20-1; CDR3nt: TGCAGTGCTATTGGAGGGTTTGGCGGGGGGGTCTCCTACAATGAGCAGTTCTTC; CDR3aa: CSAIGGFGGGVSYNEQFF
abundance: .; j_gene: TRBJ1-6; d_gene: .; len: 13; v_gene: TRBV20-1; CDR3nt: TGCAGTGCTAGACCGGGACCGAATTCACCCCTCCACTTT; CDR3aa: CSARPGPNSPLHF
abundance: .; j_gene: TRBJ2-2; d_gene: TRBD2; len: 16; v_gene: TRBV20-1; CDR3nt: TGCAGTGCTAGACCATTAGCGGGAGGGCACACCGGGGAGCTGTTTTTT; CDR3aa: CSARPLAGGHTGELFF
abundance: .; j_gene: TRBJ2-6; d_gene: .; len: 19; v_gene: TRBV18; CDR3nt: TGTGCCAGCTCTCCACGGGAGCCCCAGACCCTCTCTGGGGCCAACGTCCTGACTTTC; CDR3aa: CASSPREPQTLSGANVLTF
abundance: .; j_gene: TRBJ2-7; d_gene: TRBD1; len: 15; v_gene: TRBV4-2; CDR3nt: TGTGCCAGCAGCCAAGTGGGACAGGGGTACAATGAGCAGTACTTC; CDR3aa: CASSQVGQGYNEQYF
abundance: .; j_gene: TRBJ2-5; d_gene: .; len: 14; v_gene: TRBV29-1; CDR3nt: TGCAGCGTTGATGGTCTAATCGACCAAGAGACCCAGTACTTC; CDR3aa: CSVDGLIDQETQYF
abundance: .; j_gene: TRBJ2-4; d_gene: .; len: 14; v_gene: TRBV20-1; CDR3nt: TGCAGTGCCAGACATTGGGATGGCAAAAACATTCAGTACTTC; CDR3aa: CSARHWDGKNIQYF
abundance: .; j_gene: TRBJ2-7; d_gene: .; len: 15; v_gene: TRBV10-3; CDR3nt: TGTGCCATCAGTGACCCCGTGGTTGGGGCCTACGAGCAGTACTTC; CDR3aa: CAISDPVVGAYEQYF
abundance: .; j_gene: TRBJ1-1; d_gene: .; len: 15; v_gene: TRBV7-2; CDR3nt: TGTGCCAGCAGCTTGGACTCCAACCCGAACACTGAAGCTTTCTTT; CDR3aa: CASSLDSNPNTEAFF
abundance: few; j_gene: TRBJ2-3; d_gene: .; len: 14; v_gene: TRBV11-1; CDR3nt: TGTGCCAGCAGCTTAGGGGGGAGTAGCGATACGCAGTATTTT; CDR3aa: CASSLGGSSDTQYF
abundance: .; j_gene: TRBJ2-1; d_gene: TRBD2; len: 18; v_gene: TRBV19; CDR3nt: TGTGCCAGTAGTATATACGCCCCGGGGACTAGCGGCCGCAATGAGCAGTTCTTC; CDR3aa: CASSIYAPGTSGRNEQFF
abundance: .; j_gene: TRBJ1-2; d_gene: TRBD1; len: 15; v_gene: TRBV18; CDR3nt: TGTGCCAGCTCACCACCGGTGGACAGGGGGTATGGCTACACCTTC; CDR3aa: CASSPPVDRGYGYTF
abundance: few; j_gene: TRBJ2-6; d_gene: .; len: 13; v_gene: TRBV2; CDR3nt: TGTGCCAGAGCGGACTCTGGGGCCAACGTCCTGACTTTC; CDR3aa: CARADSGANVLTF
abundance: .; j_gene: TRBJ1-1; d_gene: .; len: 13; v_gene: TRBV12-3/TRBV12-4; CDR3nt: TGTGCCAGCAGCCCAACAGTCGACACTGAAGCTTTCTTT; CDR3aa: CASSPTVDTEAFF